This T cell receptor (beta chain) was profiled in a study of shared clonotypes between healthy human individuals (dated by TCRdb to about 2020). With respect to the entire study: Three men and two women, aged 18 to 49 years, made up the cohort. To estimate repertoire size and how much clonotypes are shared between individuals, the study performed deep sequencing of blood TCR repertoires from roughly five healthy adults. Libraries were prepared and TCR repertoires were sequenced by different laboratories using diverse techniques, in order to increase sequencing depth and limit assay-specific biases. Leukapheresis yielded between about 0.8 and 8.9 billion PBMCs per donor.

Results the study describes overall, beyond this receptor: Because the study included only a small number of donors, the genetic and exposure-history diversity represented was limited. Pairwise subsampling led to the expectation that sequencing depth would affect the degree of clonotype sharing among donors. Sampling was limited to blood, and TCR repertoires in tissue likely differ from TCR repertoires in blood.

As for this clone: The target of this receptor is not known. No qualities accompany the bases; no much larger clone lies one base away.

TCR CDR3 regions were amplified from genomic DNA by multiplex PCR using the deep immunoSEQ assay. Extracted genomic DNA from each cell subset was distributed evenly across all wells of several immunoSEQ 96-well plates, and each plate was treated as a replicate. Each replicate PCR for unsorted PBMC received roughly 300 ng genomic DNA, equal to approximately 29,000 T cell genomes. Unsorted PBMC genomic DNA was sequenced across ten immunoSEQ deep assay plates. Purified libraries were measured with a Qubit 3.0 fluorometer, size-checked on a Bioanalyzer 2100, and measured again with the KAPA Library Quantification kit. Each immunoSEQ 96-well plate was sequenced on its own single-read 150-cycle Illumina NextSeq 550 flow cell. In the source study's methods: Because the immunoSEQ output held only junctional sequences and lacked quality scores, the filtering could not match the filtering applied to full-length reads. To assign V/J genes and CDR3, sequences were annotated against IMGT germline references using PyIR, a Python wrapper for IgBLAST v1.9. Reads with weak V/J assignments (E-value above 1e-6), missing CDR3, stop codons, out-of-frame junctions, or ambiguous translated residues were removed. V3J clonotypes were defined as sequences sharing the same inferred V gene, J gene, and CDR3 amino acid sequence. Percentage overlap between repertoires was computed as shared unique clonotypes divided by the size of the smaller repertoire. RTK rarefaction, the Chao1 estimator, and Recon v2.1 estimates of unobserved clonotypes were used to assess repertoire richness. Sourced from immuneACCESS, this table was stored by TCRdb with only in-frame sequences that have V and J called. A share of the clones is absent; for the studies checked, an unresolved V gene accounts for under half, and the remainder has no known explanation. The DNA gave D and trimming, while V, J and clone size come from that table. Recorded for this sample are about 560,000 clones; around three quarters of them occurred a single time. The ten largest make up approximately 12% of the sample.

The donors were healthy, HIV-negative adults who had no recently reported acute infections or vaccinations. Every donor was a Caucasian adult living in Nashville, Tennessee, USA. For unsorted samples, 100 million or so PBMCs were counted, and genomic DNA was extracted using the QIAamp DNA Blood Mini kit. Blood was obtained by leukapheresis, after which PBMCs were separated by Ficoll-Histopaque density gradient centrifugation and cryopreserved in liquid nitrogen vapor phase. CDR1 and CDR2 were assigned from the germline V gene (reference sequence) as SGHNT and YYREEE. Unmatched junction bases come to 4, with V trimmed by 3 bases and J by 8 bases. From the cysteine through the phenylalanine, the CDR3 covers 13 amino acids. Just CDR3 DNA is preserved here, 39 bases in frame from base 1.

The sequencing sample was made of PBMCs. The TCR originated in a woman aged 35 to 49 in good health. Some clones in this sample may be carry-over from other donors' samples. The chain joins TRBV5-4 to TRBJ2-1; 8 bases in the middle match TRBD1. The CDR3 here reads CASSSQGVDEQFF. DNA sequence: TGTGCCAGCAGCTCACAGGGGGTCGATGAGCAGTTCTTC.